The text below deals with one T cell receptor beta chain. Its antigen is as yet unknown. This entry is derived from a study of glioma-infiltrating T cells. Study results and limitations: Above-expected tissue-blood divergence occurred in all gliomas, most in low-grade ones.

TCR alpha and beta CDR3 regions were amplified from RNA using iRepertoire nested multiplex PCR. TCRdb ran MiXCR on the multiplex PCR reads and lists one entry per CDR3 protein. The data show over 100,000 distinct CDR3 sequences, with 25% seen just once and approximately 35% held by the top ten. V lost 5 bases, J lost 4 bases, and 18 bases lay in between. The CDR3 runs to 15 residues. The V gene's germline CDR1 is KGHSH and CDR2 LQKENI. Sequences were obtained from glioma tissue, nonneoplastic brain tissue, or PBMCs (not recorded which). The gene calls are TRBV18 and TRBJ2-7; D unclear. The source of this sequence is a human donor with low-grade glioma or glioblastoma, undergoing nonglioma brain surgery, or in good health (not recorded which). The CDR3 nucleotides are TGTGCCAGCTCAACCGAGGCCTTGTCAGCGTACGAGCAGTACTTC. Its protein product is CASSTEALSAYEQYF.